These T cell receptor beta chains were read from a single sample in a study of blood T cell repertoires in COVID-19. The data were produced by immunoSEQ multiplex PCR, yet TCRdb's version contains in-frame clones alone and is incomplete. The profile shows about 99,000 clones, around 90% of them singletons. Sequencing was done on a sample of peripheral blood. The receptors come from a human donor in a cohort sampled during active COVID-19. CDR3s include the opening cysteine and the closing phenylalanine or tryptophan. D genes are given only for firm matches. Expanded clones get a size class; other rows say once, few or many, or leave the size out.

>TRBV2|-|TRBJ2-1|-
CASSESGYEQFF
TGTGCCAGCAGTGAGTCCGGGTATGAGCAGTTCTTC
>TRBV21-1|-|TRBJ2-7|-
CASSKVETGIDEQYF
TGTGCCAGCAGCAAAGTTGAAACAGGGATCGACGAGCAGTACTTC
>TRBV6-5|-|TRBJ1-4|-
CASSLRRNEKLFF
TGTGCCAGCAGTTTACGGAGGAATGAAAAACTGTTTTTT
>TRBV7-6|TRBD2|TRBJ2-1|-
CASSLAGLAVNNEQFF
TGTGCCAGCAGCTTAGCGGGCCTAGCGGTAAACAATGAGCAGTTCTTC
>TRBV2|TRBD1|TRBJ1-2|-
CASSIRQGAIGYTF
TGTGCCAGCAGCATACGACAGGGGGCGATTGGCTACACCTTC
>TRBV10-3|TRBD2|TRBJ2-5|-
CAISDGLAGGQGETQYF
TGTGCCATCAGTGACGGACTAGCGGGGGGACAGGGAGAGACCCAGTACTTC
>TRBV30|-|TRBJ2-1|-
CAWSGRGGSSSYNEQFF
TGTGCCTGGAGTGGGAGGGGGGGCTCGAGCTCCTACAATGAGCAGTTCTTC
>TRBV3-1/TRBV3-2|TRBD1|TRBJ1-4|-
CASSPGQGKLFF
TGTGCCAGCAGCCCCGGACAGGGAAAACTGTTTTTT
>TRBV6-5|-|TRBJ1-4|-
CASRPQGRREKLFF
TGTGCCAGCAGACCCCAGGGAAGGCGTGAAAAACTGTTTTTT
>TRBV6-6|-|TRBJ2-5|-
CASSGVWGGTQETQYF
TGTGCCAGCAGTGGGGTTTGGGGTGGGACTCAGGAGACCCAGTACTTC
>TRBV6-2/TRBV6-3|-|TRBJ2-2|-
CASSSFREYTGELFF
TGTGCCAGCAGCTCGTTTCGAGAGTACACCGGGGAGCTGTTTTTT
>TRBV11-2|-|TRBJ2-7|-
CASSAPRGEQYF
TGTGCCAGCAGCGCCCCTCGGGGCGAGCAGTACTTC
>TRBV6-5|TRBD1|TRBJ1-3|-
CASSRGTVSGNTIYF
TGTGCCAGCAGCCGCGGGACAGTCTCTGGAAACACCATATATTTT
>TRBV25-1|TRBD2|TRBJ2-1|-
CASSEAPLAGEGNEQFF
TGTGCCAGCAGTGAAGCCCCACTAGCGGGCGAAGGAAATGAGCAGTTCTTC
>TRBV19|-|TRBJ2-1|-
CATRSRLRGNEQFF
TGTGCCACCCGTTCCCGGCTAAGGGGTAATGAGCAGTTCTTC
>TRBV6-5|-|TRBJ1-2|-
CAISPGGSYGYTF
TGTGCCATATCCCCGGGGGGCTCTTATGGCTACACCTTC
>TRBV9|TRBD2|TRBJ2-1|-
CASSVSSGSSGNEQFF
TGTGCCAGCAGCGTATCTAGCGGGAGCTCTGGCAATGAGCAGTTCTTC
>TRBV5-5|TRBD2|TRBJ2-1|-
CASSPVRSSGYNEQFF
TGTGCCAGCAGCCCCGTTCGCTCTAGCGGTTACAATGAGCAGTTCTTC
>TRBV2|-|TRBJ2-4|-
CASSDWRADKNIQYF
TGTGCCAGCAGTGACTGGCGGGCGGATAAAAACATTCAGTACTTC
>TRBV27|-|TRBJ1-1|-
CASSPLRNPGTEAFF
TGTGCCAGCAGCCCACTTCGGAACCCGGGCACTGAAGCTTTCTTT
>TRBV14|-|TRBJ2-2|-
CASSQYVGSAGELFF
TGTGCCAGCAGCCAATACGTCGGGAGTGCCGGGGAGCTGTTTTTT
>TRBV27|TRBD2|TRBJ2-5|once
CASRSGVQETQYF
TGTGCCAGCAGAAGCGGGGTTCAGGAGACCCAGTACTTC
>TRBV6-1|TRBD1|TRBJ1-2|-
CASSEAGRQGEGYTF
TGTGCCAGCAGTGAAGCGGGGAGACAGGGAGAGGGCTACACCTTC
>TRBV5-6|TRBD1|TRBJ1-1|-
CASSLGGQRNTEAFF
TGTGCCAGCAGTTTGGGGGGACAGAGGAACACTGAAGCTTTCTTT
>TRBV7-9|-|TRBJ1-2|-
CASSPGQYTNYGYTF
TGTGCCAGCAGCCCCGGACAGTATACTAACTATGGCTACACCTTC
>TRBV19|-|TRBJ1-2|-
CASTGSEQINYGYTF
TGTGCCAGTACCGGGTCGGAGCAGATTAACTATGGCTACACCTTC
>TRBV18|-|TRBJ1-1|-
CASSPGVAGSMNTEAFF
TGTGCCAGCTCACCCGGGGTTGCAGGTTCGATGAACACTGAAGCTTTCTTT
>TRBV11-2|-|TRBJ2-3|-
CASSPRRGDSFGDTQYF
TGTGCCAGCAGCCCCAGGCGGGGGGACAGCTTTGGAGATACGCAGTATTTT
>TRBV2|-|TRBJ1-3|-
CASSWSPGIPYSGNTIYF
TGTGCCAGCAGCTGGTCCCCGGGAATTCCGTACTCTGGAAACACCATATATTTT